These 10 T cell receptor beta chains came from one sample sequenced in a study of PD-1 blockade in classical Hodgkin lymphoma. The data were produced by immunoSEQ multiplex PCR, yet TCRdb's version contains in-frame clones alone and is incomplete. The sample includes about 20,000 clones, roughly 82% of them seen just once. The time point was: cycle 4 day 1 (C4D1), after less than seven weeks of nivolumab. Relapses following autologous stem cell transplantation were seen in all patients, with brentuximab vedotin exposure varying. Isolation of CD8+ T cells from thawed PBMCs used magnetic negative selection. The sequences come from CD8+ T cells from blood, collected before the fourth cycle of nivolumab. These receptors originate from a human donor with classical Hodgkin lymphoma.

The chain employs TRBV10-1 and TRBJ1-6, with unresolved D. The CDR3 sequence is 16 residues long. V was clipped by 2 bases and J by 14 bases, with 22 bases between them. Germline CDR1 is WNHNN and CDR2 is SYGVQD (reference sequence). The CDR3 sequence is CASSEEDNRPEISLHF. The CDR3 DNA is TGCGCCAGCAGTGAGGAGGATAACCGGCCCGAGATTTCCCTCCACTTT.

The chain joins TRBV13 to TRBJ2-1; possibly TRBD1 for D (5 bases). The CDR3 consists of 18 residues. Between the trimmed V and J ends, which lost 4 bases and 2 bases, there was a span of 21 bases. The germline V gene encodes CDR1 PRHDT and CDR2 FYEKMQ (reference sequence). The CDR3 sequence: CASSSATETQTAYNEQFF. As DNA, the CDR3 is TGTGCCAGCAGCTCCGCTACCGAGACTCAGACAGCCTACAATGAGCAGTTCTTC. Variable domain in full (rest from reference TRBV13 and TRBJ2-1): AAGVIQSPRHLIKEKRETATLKCYPIPRHDTVYWYQQGPGQDPQFLISFYEKMQSDKGSIPDRFSAQQFSDYHSELNMSSLELGDSALYFCASSSATETQTAYNEQFFGPGTRLTVL.

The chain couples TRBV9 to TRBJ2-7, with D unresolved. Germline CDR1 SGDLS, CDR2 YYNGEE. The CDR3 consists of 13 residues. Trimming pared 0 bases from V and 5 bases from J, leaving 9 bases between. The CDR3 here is CASSVGVMDEQYF. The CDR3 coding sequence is TGTGCCAGCAGCGTAGGGGTTATGGACGAGCAGTACTTC.

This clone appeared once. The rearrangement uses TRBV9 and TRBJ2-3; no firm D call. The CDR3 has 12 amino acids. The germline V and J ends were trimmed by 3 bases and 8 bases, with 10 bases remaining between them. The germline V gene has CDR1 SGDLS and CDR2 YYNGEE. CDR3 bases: TGTGCCAGCAGCGGAGGTGTGGCTACGCAGTATTTT. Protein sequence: CASSGGVATQYF.

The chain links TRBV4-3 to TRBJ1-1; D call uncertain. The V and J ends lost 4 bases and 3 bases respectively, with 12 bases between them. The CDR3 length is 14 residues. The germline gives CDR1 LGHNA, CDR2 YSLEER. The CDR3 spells CASSPTGSYTEAFF. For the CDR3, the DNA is TGCGCCAGCAGCCCAACGGGCAGCTACACTGAAGCTTTCTTT.

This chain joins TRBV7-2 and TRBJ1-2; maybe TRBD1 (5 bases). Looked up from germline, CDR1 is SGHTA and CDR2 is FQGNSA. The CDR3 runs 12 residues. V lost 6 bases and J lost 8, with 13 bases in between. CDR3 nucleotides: TGTGCCAGCAGTCAACAGGCGTTCGGCTACACCTTC. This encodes CASSQQAFGYTF.

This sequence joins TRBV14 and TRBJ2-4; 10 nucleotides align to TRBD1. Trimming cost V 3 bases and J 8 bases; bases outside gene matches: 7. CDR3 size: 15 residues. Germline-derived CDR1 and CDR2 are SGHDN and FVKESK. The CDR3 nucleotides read TGTGCCAGCAGCCAGCGGGACAGGGGATCTCACATTCAGTACTTC. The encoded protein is CASSQRDRGSHIQYF.

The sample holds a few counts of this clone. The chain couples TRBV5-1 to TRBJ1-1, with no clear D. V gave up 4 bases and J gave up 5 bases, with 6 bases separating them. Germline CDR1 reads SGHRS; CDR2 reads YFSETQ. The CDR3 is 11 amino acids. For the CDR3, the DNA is TGCGCCAGCAGCCCGGGGACTGAAGCTTTCTTT. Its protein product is CASSPGTEAFF.

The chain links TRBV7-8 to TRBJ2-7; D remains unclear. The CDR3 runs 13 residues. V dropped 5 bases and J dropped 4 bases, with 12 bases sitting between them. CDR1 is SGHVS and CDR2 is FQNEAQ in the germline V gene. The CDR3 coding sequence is TGTGCCAGCAGCGAAGCGACCCGTTACGAGCAGTACTTC. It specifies CASSEATRYEQYF.

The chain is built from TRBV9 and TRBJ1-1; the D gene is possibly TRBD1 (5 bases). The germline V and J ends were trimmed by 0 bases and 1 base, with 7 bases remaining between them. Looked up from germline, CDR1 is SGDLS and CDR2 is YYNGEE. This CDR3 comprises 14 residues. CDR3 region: CASSVGGTNTEAFF. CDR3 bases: TGTGCCAGCAGCGTAGGTGGGACGAACACTGAAGCTTTCTTT.